Given below is one T cell receptor (beta chain) in context. Its target is not known. As processed by the authors: Using the CDR3 differences seen across clinicopathological groups, the authors built a distant-metastasis classifier for papillary thyroid cancer, which was meant to discriminate distant-metastatic patients. With MiXCR, TCRdb called clones anew from the PCR reads. The V and J calls and clone size are TCRdb's, not the authors'. The sample holds approximately 8,000 clones, 31% seen once. This entry is derived from a study of metastatic and nonmetastatic thyroid tumors. Study overall: Repertoire comparison spanned blood and tumor or nodule tissue of malignant and benign thyroid patients.

Findings and limits, study-wide: When malignant thyroid tumors were compared with benign nodules, TCR beta diversity was reportedly significantly higher in the malignant tumors. This held in both blood and tumor samples.

The germline CDR1 and CDR2 sequences are DFQATT and SNEGSKA (reference sequence). V lost 3 bases and J lost 4; bases outside the gene matches: 12. The length of the CDR3 is 17 residues. No patient had received any treatment before thyroid surgery. The clonotype was recovered from a female donor with papillary thyroid cancer or a benign thyroid nodule (not recorded which). Some clones in this sample may be carry-over from other donors' samples. The source material was tumor tissue. The chain recombines TRBV20-1 with TRBJ2-1; 10 bases agree with TRBD2. DNA of the CDR3: TGCAGTGCTAGTCCGCTAGCGGGAGCCGAGTCTTACAATGAGCAGTTCTTC. It is translated as CSASPLAGAESYNEQFF.